The entry below gives a single TCR beta chain sequence along with its context. These data come from a study of blood T cell repertoires in COVID-19. Study at large: COVID-19 samples from acute and convalescent phases originated in the United States, Italy and Spain.

The germline V gene has CDR1 MNHEY and CDR2 SVGAGI. The germline V and J ends were trimmed by 2 bases and 5 bases, with 16 bases remaining between them. This CDR3 is 15 amino acids long. Method: immunoSEQ multiplex PCR; TCRdb's copy keeps in-frame clones and lacks some. The table has approximately 80,000 clones, about 76% seen once; the top ten hold 44%. The V gene is TRBV6-5, the J gene TRBJ2-7; possibly TRBD1 for D (6 bases). The clonotype originates from a man older than 75 with acute or convalescent COVID-19. Sequencing was carried out using peripheral blood. In DNA, the CDR3 is TGTGCCAGCAGTTACGCGAGGGGGAGAAGCCACGAGCAGTACTTC. This gives the protein CASSYARGRSHEQYF.